Sequencing of this TCR beta chain was carried out in a study of Tregs in tolerant kidney transplant recipients. V was shortened by 0 bases and J by 8 bases, with 6 bases between the two germline ends. The V gene's germline CDR1 is SGHDT and CDR2 YYEEEE. The CDR3 runs 11 residues. Clones were sequenced by immunoSEQ multiplex PCR, and TCRdb holds only the in-frame ones, with some missing. The sample contains tens of thousands of clones, 91% of which appear only once. An overnight rest at 37°C with 150 to 250 IU/ml IL-2 preceded regulatory T cell sorting from thawed PBMCs. The TCR sequence derives from a human donor in good health. Material: Tregs from blood. The rearrangement uses TRBV5-6 and TRBJ2-7; D remains ambiguous. In nucleotides, the CDR3 is TGTGCCAGCAGCTTGGGGGGAAAGCAGTACTTC. It translates to CASSLGGKQYF.